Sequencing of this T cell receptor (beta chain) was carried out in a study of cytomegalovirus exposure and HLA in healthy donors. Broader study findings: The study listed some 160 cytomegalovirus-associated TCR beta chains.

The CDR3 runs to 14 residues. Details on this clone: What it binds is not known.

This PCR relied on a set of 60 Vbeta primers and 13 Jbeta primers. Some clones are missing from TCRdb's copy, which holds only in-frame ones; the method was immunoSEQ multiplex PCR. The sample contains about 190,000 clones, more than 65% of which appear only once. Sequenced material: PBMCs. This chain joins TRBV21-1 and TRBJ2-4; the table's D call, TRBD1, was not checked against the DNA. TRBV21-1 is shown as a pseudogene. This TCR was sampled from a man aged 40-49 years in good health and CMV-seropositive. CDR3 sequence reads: CASTRSLAKNIQYF. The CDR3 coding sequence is TGTGCCAGTACCAGGTCCCTAGCCAAAAACATTCAGTACTTC.